This T cell receptor beta chain comes out of a study of blood T cell repertoires in COVID-19. Turning to the study itself: Samples taken during acute and convalescent COVID-19 were collected in the United States, Italy and Spain.

Per the germline V gene, CDR1 is LNHDA and CDR2 is SQIVND (reference sequence). J was trimmed by 4 bases and V by 4 bases; bases with no gene match: 8. The CDR3 runs to 17 residues. TCRdb's table, derived via immunoSEQ multiplex PCR, lists solely in-frame clones and lacks some. This table holds about 130,000 clones, around nine tenths found once. Sequencing was performed on PBMCs or T cells enriched from blood (not recorded which). This sequence was found in a woman between 45 and 60 years old who had recovered from COVID-19. This chain uses TRBV19 with TRBJ2-2, with 11 bases lining up with TRBD2. Written as DNA, the CDR3 is TGTGCCAGTAGTACGAGACTAGCGGGGACAGGCACCGGGGAGCTGTTTTTT. Translated, it gives CASSTRLAGTGTGELFF.